This TCR beta chain was profiled in a study of T cell responses to AZD1222 COVID-19 vaccine. The overall study: Pooled samples include second doses given at about 4 or 12 weeks.

On this clone itself: As yet, its antigen is unknown.

Losses at the gene ends were 4 bases for V and 2 bases for J; bases not matched to a gene: 14. The length of the CDR3 is 18 residues. Germline-derived CDR1 and CDR2 are SGHRS and YFSETQ. General observations from the study: A rise in Spike-specific TCR breadth and depth followed two AZD1222 doses. Reports say nearly half of spike-specific TCRs go after unmutated variant regions.

The repertoire was sequenced with immunoSEQ multiplex PCR; TCRdb's copy has only in-frame clones and lacks some. The repertoire holds nearly 110,000 clones, with 87% as singletons. The TCR sequence derives from an adult in good health. The J gene is TRBJ2-2, the V gene TRBV5-1; 7 positions match TRBD1. The sequenced sample was peripheral blood, obtained on day 0 of AZD1222 vaccination. The CDR3 DNA is TGCGCCAGCAGCCTCTACCACAGGGGACCTGTCAACACCGGGGAGCTGTTTTTT. Its protein is CASSLYHRGPVNTGELFF.